A selection of T cell receptor beta chains follows, all from one sample in a study of T-cell memory formation after mild COVID-19. TCRdb passed the 5' RACE reads through MiXCR, listing each CDR3 protein once. The sample consists of about 150,000 distinct CDR3 sequences, about 14% of them appearing once. Material for sequencing was PBMCs or a T cell subset sorted from them (not recorded which). These receptors were obtained from an adult woman who had mild COVID-19 (a few samples of this study predate the infection). Cell type and time point are not known. The CDR3 runs from the conserved cysteine through the conserved F or W. D genes are given only for firm matches. Clone size is shown for a subset of rows, as once, few, many or a class of expanded clone.

CDR3aa: CSARTSLGRGVTDTQYF
CDR3nt: TGCAGTGCTAGAACCTCCCTGGGGCGGGGAGTCACAGATACGCAGTATTTT
d_gene: -
v_gene: TRBV20-1
abundance: -
j_gene: TRBJ2-3

CDR3aa: CATSDFGGSEAFF
CDR3nt: TGTGCCACCAGTGATTTTGGGGGGTCCGAAGCTTTCTTT
d_gene: -
v_gene: TRBV24-1
abundance: few
j_gene: TRBJ1-1

CDR3aa: CASSPVDGELFF
CDR3nt: TGTGCCAGCAGTCCAGTGGACGGGGAGCTGTTTTTT
d_gene: -
v_gene: TRBV7-9
abundance: few
j_gene: TRBJ2-2

CDR3aa: CASSQFWSDEQYF
CDR3nt: TGTGCCAGCAGCCAATTTTGGTCGGACGAGCAGTACTTC
d_gene: -
v_gene: TRBV5-5
abundance: -
j_gene: TRBJ2-7

CDR3aa: CASSLMANQHF
CDR3nt: TGCGCCAGCAGCTTGATGGCAAACCAGCATTTT
d_gene: -
v_gene: TRBV5-1
abundance: -
j_gene: TRBJ1-5

CDR3aa: CASSYGQGDQPQHF
CDR3nt: TGTGCCAGCAGTTACGGGCAGGGAGACCAGCCCCAGCATTTT
d_gene: -
v_gene: TRBV6-5
abundance: few
j_gene: TRBJ1-5

CDR3aa: CASSLGSEGGYEQYF
CDR3nt: TGTGCCAGCAGCTTAGGTTCGGAAGGGGGATACGAGCAGTACTTC
d_gene: -
v_gene: TRBV7-6
abundance: few
j_gene: TRBJ2-7

CDR3aa: CASSFDYEQYF
CDR3nt: TGTGCCAGCAGCTTCGACTACGAGCAGTACTTC
d_gene: -
v_gene: TRBV5-4
abundance: -
j_gene: TRBJ2-7

CDR3aa: CASSYTGTGYYEQYF
CDR3nt: TGTGCCAGCAGCTATACCGGGACAGGGTACTACGAGCAGTACTTC
d_gene: TRBD1
v_gene: TRBV7-8
abundance: -
j_gene: TRBJ2-7

CDR3aa: CASRGTPSYNEQFF
CDR3nt: TGTGCCAGCAGGGGGACTCCTTCCTACAATGAGCAGTTCTTC
d_gene: -
v_gene: TRBV12-3/TRBV12-4
abundance: -
j_gene: TRBJ2-1

CDR3aa: CAMRGANGDTQYF
CDR3nt: TGTGCCATGAGGGGGGCGAATGGAGATACGCAGTATTTT
d_gene: -
v_gene: TRBV10-3
abundance: few
j_gene: TRBJ2-3

CDR3aa: CASSFWDRSYEQYF
CDR3nt: TGTGCCAGCAGCTTTTGGGACAGGTCCTACGAGCAGTACTTC
d_gene: TRBD1
v_gene: TRBV5-4
abundance: -
j_gene: TRBJ2-7

CDR3aa: CASSLYAGSSYEQYF
CDR3nt: TGTGCTAGCAGCCTCTACGCAGGGAGCTCCTACGAGCAGTACTTC
d_gene: -
v_gene: TRBV7-7
abundance: few
j_gene: TRBJ2-7

CDR3aa: CASSLDSGPYNEQFF
CDR3nt: TGTGCCAGCAGCCTGGATAGCGGGCCTTACAATGAGCAGTTCTTC
d_gene: TRBD2
v_gene: TRBV7-3
abundance: few
j_gene: TRBJ2-1

CDR3aa: CASSVRALLNEQFF
CDR3nt: TGTGCCAGCAGCGTCCGGGCCCTACTCAATGAGCAGTTCTTC
d_gene: -
v_gene: TRBV7-8
abundance: few
j_gene: TRBJ2-1

CDR3aa: CAATERFNTGELFF
CDR3nt: TGTGCCGCCACGGAGAGGTTTAACACCGGGGAGCTGTTTTTT
d_gene: -
v_gene: TRBV30
abundance: few
j_gene: TRBJ2-2

CDR3aa: CATSDSGGQGSYEQYF
CDR3nt: TGTGCCACCAGTGATTCTGGGGGACAGGGTTCCTACGAGCAGTACTTC
d_gene: TRBD1
v_gene: TRBV24-1
abundance: few
j_gene: TRBJ2-7

CDR3aa: CASSSGTSGYNEQFF
CDR3nt: TGTGCCAGCAGCTCCGGGACTAGCGGTTACAATGAGCAGTTCTTC
d_gene: TRBD2
v_gene: TRBV5-1
abundance: many
j_gene: TRBJ2-1

CDR3aa: CAGFYRPMNTEAFF
CDR3nt: TGCGCCGGGTTTTACAGACCAATGAACACTGAAGCTTTCTTT
d_gene: -
v_gene: TRBV5-1
abundance: few
j_gene: TRBJ1-1

CDR3aa: CSARGDVRGYEQYF
CDR3nt: TGCAGTGCTAGAGGGGACGTGAGGGGCTACGAGCAGTACTTC
d_gene: -
v_gene: TRBV20-1
abundance: -
j_gene: TRBJ2-7

CDR3aa: CASSYSGRQDTQYF
CDR3nt: TGTGCCAGCAGTTACTCAGGGCGGCAAGATACGCAGTATTTT
d_gene: -
v_gene: TRBV6-5
abundance: -
j_gene: TRBJ2-3

CDR3aa: CAWSVFEPEYEQYF
CDR3nt: TGTGCCTGGAGTGTGTTTGAACCAGAGTACGAGCAGTACTTC
d_gene: -
v_gene: TRBV30
abundance: -
j_gene: TRBJ2-7

CDR3aa: CSAAGYTF
CDR3nt: TGCAGTGCGGCTGGCTACACCTTC
d_gene: -
v_gene: TRBV20-1
abundance: -
j_gene: TRBJ1-2

CDR3aa: CASSRTREETQYF
CDR3nt: TGCGCCAGCAGCCGAACCAGGGAAGAGACCCAGTACTTC
d_gene: -
v_gene: TRBV4-1
abundance: -
j_gene: TRBJ2-5

CDR3aa: CASSYVSYEQYF
CDR3nt: TGTGCCAGCAGTTACGTCTCCTACGAGCAGTACTTC
d_gene: -
v_gene: TRBV2
abundance: few
j_gene: TRBJ2-7

CDR3aa: CASSQGTGGETQYF
CDR3nt: TGTGCCAGCAGCCAAGGGACAGGAGGGGAGACCCAGTACTTC
d_gene: TRBD1
v_gene: TRBV7-9
abundance: few
j_gene: TRBJ2-5

CDR3aa: CAWSAGSSHDTQYF
CDR3nt: TGTGCCTGGAGTGCGGGGTCCTCCCATGATACGCAGTATTTT
d_gene: -
v_gene: TRBV30
abundance: few
j_gene: TRBJ2-3

CDR3aa: CSVDSGTGSEKLFF
CDR3nt: TGCAGCGTTGATTCCGGGACAGGGAGTGAAAAACTGTTTTTT
d_gene: TRBD1
v_gene: TRBV29-1
abundance: -
j_gene: TRBJ1-4

CDR3aa: CSVGQARTEAFF
CDR3nt: TGCAGCGTAGGGCAAGCTCGTACTGAAGCTTTCTTT
d_gene: -
v_gene: TRBV29-1
abundance: -
j_gene: TRBJ1-1

CDR3aa: CASSLVQGVNTEAFF
CDR3nt: TGTGCCAGCAGCTTGGTTCAGGGGGTGAACACTGAAGCTTTCTTT
d_gene: TRBD1
v_gene: TRBV5-5
abundance: -
j_gene: TRBJ1-1

CDR3aa: CASSQAPLRKNTEAFF
CDR3nt: TGCGCCAGCAGCCAAGCCCCTCTGAGAAAGAACACTGAAGCTTTCTTT
d_gene: -
v_gene: TRBV4-1
abundance: few
j_gene: TRBJ1-1

CDR3aa: CASSQAAQGNNEKLFF
CDR3nt: TGTGCCAGCAGCCAAGCCGCACAGGGGAATAATGAAAAACTGTTTTTT
d_gene: TRBD1
v_gene: TRBV4-2
abundance: few
j_gene: TRBJ1-4

CDR3aa: CASSEASVDYNEQFF
CDR3nt: TGTGCCAGTAGTGAAGCTAGCGTCGACTACAATGAGCAGTTCTTC
d_gene: -
v_gene: TRBV19
abundance: -
j_gene: TRBJ2-1

CDR3aa: CATSRGGQTYNSPLHF
CDR3nt: TGTGCCACCAGCAGGGGAGGACAGACCTATAATTCACCCCTCCACTTT
d_gene: -
v_gene: TRBV15
abundance: -
j_gene: TRBJ1-6

CDR3aa: CASSPHEGEYEQYF
CDR3nt: TGTGCCAGCTCACCACATGAGGGGGAGTACGAGCAGTACTTC
d_gene: -
v_gene: TRBV18
abundance: many
j_gene: TRBJ2-7

CDR3aa: CATSREGGSYEQYF
CDR3nt: TGTGCCACCAGCAGAGAAGGGGGATCTTACGAGCAGTACTTC
d_gene: -
v_gene: TRBV15
abundance: few
j_gene: TRBJ2-7

CDR3aa: CASSLAPGQAQETQYF
CDR3nt: TGCGCCAGCAGCCTTGCCCCGGGACAGGCGCAAGAGACCCAGTACTTC
d_gene: TRBD1
v_gene: TRBV5-1
abundance: -
j_gene: TRBJ2-5

CDR3aa: CASSYSGTRYNEQFF
CDR3nt: TGTGCCAGCAGTTACTCAGGGACGCGTTACAATGAGCAGTTCTTC
d_gene: -
v_gene: TRBV6-5
abundance: few
j_gene: TRBJ2-1

CDR3aa: CASSPGGAKNIQYF
CDR3nt: TGTGCCAGCAGCCCCGGGGGGGCCAAAAACATTCAGTACTTC
d_gene: TRBD2
v_gene: TRBV5-6
abundance: few
j_gene: TRBJ2-4

CDR3aa: CASNPTSGSGEQFF
CDR3nt: TGTGCCAGCAACCCGACTAGCGGGAGTGGGGAGCAGTTCTTC
d_gene: TRBD2
v_gene: TRBV27
abundance: few
j_gene: TRBJ2-1

CDR3aa: CASSPGRAHSPLHF
CDR3nt: TGTGCCAGCAGTCCAGGACGGGCCCATTCACCCCTCCACTTT
d_gene: -
v_gene: TRBV27
abundance: -
j_gene: TRBJ1-6

CDR3aa: CASSPGQGLREQYF
CDR3nt: TGTGCCAGCTCACCAGGGCAGGGCTTACGAGAGCAGTACTTC
d_gene: -
v_gene: TRBV18
abundance: -
j_gene: TRBJ2-7

CDR3aa: CASSLLGLGNSPLHF
CDR3nt: TGTGCCAGCAGTTTATTGGGGTTAGGTAATTCACCCCTCCACTTT
d_gene: -
v_gene: TRBV12-3/TRBV12-4
abundance: few
j_gene: TRBJ1-6

CDR3aa: CASSPREAGGWNEQFF
CDR3nt: TGTGCCAGCAGCCCACGGGAAGCAGGGGGTTGGAATGAGCAGTTCTTC
d_gene: TRBD1
v_gene: TRBV3-1
abundance: few
j_gene: TRBJ2-1

CDR3aa: CASSLISATNEKLFF
CDR3nt: TGTGCCAGCAGTTTAATCTCCGCAACTAATGAAAAACTGTTTTTT
d_gene: -
v_gene: TRBV6-5
abundance: few
j_gene: TRBJ1-4

CDR3aa: CSVGTGGSGVVRGQYF
CDR3nt: TGCAGCGTGGGGACAGGGGGCTCAGGCGTTGTCCGGGGGCAGTACTTC
d_gene: TRBD1
v_gene: TRBV29-1
abundance: few
j_gene: TRBJ2-7

CDR3aa: CASSPPASASQETQYF
CDR3nt: TGTGCCAGCAGCCCCCCGGCGAGTGCGAGCCAAGAGACCCAGTACTTC
d_gene: -
v_gene: TRBV5-6
abundance: -
j_gene: TRBJ2-5

CDR3aa: CASSSGTGVVAGYTF
CDR3nt: TGTGCCAGCAGCTCCGGGACAGGGGTGGTTGCTGGCTACACCTTC
d_gene: TRBD1
v_gene: TRBV7-9
abundance: -
j_gene: TRBJ1-2

CDR3aa: CASSLRLAGVPLINEQFF
CDR3nt: TGTGCCAGCAGCTTAAGGCTAGCGGGGGTACCCCTGATTAATGAGCAGTTCTTC
d_gene: TRBD2
v_gene: TRBV7-8
abundance: few
j_gene: TRBJ2-1

CDR3aa: CASSPGTGGYEQYF
CDR3nt: TGTGCCAGCAGCCCGGGGACAGGTGGCTACGAGCAGTACTTC
d_gene: TRBD1
v_gene: TRBV5-4
abundance: many
j_gene: TRBJ2-7

CDR3aa: CASSYTASTDTQYF
CDR3nt: TGTGCCAGCAGTTATACGGCTAGCACAGATACGCAGTATTTT
d_gene: -
v_gene: TRBV6-5
abundance: few
j_gene: TRBJ2-3

CDR3aa: CASSLNRAETTQYF
CDR3nt: TGTGCCAGCAGTTTAAATCGGGCTGAAACGACCCAGTACTTC
d_gene: -
v_gene: TRBV12-3/TRBV12-4
abundance: -
j_gene: TRBJ2-5

CDR3aa: CASSQVAGGHSYEQYF
CDR3nt: TGCGCCAGCAGCCAAGTCGCGGGAGGCCACTCCTACGAGCAGTACTTC
d_gene: TRBD2
v_gene: TRBV4-3
abundance: -
j_gene: TRBJ2-7

CDR3aa: CASSLGGRVYNEQFF
CDR3nt: TGTGCCAGCAGTTTGGGCGGGAGGGTTTACAATGAGCAGTTCTTC
d_gene: TRBD2
v_gene: TRBV28
abundance: many
j_gene: TRBJ2-1

CDR3aa: CASSPGQGREQFF
CDR3nt: TGTGCCAGCAGCCCAGGACAGGGACGAGAGCAGTTCTTC
d_gene: TRBD1
v_gene: TRBV7-2
abundance: -
j_gene: TRBJ2-1

CDR3aa: CSVSGRGSYNEQFF
CDR3nt: TGCAGCGTTTCCGGCAGGGGCTCTTACAATGAGCAGTTCTTC
d_gene: -
v_gene: TRBV29-1
abundance: once
j_gene: TRBJ2-1

CDR3aa: CASSFLAGVGDNEQFF
CDR3nt: TGTGCCAGCAGTTTTCTAGCGGGAGTCGGCGACAATGAGCAGTTCTTC
d_gene: TRBD2
v_gene: TRBV12-3/TRBV12-4
abundance: few
j_gene: TRBJ2-1

CDR3aa: CASSYDRVTGELFF
CDR3nt: TGTGCCAGCAGTTACGACAGGGTCACCGGGGAGCTGTTTTTT
d_gene: TRBD1
v_gene: TRBV6-5
abundance: few
j_gene: TRBJ2-2

CDR3aa: CAWSVLGRDTQYF
CDR3nt: TGTGCCTGGAGTGTTCTGGGGAGAGATACGCAGTATTTT
d_gene: -
v_gene: TRBV30
abundance: few
j_gene: TRBJ2-3

CDR3aa: CASSTRDGKLFF
CDR3nt: TGTGCCAGCAGCACCCGGGACGGAAAACTGTTTTTT
d_gene: -
v_gene: TRBV9
abundance: few
j_gene: TRBJ1-4